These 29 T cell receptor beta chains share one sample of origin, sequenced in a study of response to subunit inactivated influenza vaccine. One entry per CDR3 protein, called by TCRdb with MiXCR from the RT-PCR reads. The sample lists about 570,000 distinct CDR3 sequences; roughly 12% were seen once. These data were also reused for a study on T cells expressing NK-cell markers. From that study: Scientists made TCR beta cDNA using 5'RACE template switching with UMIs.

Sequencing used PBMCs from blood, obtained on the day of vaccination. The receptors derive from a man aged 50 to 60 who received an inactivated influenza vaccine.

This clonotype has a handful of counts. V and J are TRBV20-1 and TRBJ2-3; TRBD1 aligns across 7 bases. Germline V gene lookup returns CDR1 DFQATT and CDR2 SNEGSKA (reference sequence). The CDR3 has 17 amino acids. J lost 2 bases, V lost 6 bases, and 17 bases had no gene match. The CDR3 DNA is TGCAGTGCGCCCCGTATTAGGCAGGGGGTATACACAGATACGCAGTATTTT. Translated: CSAPRIRQGVYTDTQYF.

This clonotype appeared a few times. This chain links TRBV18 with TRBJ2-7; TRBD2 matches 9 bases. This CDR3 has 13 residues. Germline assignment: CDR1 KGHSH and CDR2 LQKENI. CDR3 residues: CASGGTQTYEQYF. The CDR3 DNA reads TGTGCTAGCGGGGGAACCCAGACCTACGAGCAGTACTTC.

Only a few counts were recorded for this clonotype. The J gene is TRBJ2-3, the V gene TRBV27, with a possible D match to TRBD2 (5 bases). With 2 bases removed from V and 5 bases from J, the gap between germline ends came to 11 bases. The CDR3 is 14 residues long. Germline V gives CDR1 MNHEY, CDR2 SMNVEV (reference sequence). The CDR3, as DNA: TGTGCCAGCAGTTTAACGGGATTTAGAGATACGCAGTATTTT. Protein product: CASSLTGFRDTQYF.

The CDR3 DNA follows: TGTGCCAGCAGTTTACGGGCTCAAGAGACCCAGTACTTC. Translation: CASSLRAQETQYF. This chain links TRBV12-3 or TRBV12-4 with TRBJ2-5; no clear D. This CDR3 is built from 13 residues. V lost 2 bases to trimming and J lost 2 bases, with 6 bases between them.

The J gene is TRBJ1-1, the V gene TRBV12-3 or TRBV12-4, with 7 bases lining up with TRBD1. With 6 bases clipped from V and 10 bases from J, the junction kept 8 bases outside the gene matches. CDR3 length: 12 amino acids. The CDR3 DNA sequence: TGTGCCAGCAGCCCAGGGGGTCATACAGCTTTCTTT. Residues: CASSPGGHTAFF.

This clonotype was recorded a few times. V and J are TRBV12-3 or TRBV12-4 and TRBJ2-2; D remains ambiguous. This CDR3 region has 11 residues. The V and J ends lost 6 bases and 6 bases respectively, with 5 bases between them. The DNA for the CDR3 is TGTGCCAGCAGCCCCTCCGGGGAGCTGTTTTTT. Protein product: CASSPSGELFF.

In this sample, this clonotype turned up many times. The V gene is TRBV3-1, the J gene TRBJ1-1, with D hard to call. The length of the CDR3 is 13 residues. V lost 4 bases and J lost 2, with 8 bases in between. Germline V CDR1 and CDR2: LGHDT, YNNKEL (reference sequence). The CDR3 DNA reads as TGTGCCAGCAGCCCCTCCTTTAACACTGAAGCTTTCTTT. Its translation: CASSPSFNTEAFF. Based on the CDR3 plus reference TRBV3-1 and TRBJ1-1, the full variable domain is DTAVSQTPKYLVTQMGNDKSIKCEQNLGHDTMYWYKQDSKKFLKIMFSYNNKELIINETVPNRFSPKSPDKAHLNLHINSLELGDSAVYFCASSPSFNTEAFFGQGTRLTVV.

CDR3 in DNA: TGTGCCAGCAGCTTAGGGGCAGAACCAACCTACGAGCAGTACTTC. Translation: CASSLGAEPTYEQYF. V is TRBV7-9 and J is TRBJ2-7; D remains unclear. The CDR3 has 15 residues. The germline V gene has CDR1 SEHNR and CDR2 FQNEAQ (reference sequence). Trimming pared 1 base from V and 2 bases from J, leaving 12 bases between.

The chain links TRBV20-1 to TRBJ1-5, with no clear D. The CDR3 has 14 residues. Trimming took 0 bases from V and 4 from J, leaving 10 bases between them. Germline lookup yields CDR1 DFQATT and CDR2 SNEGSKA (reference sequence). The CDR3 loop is CSARDFQGNQPQHF. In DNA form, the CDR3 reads TGCAGTGCTAGAGATTTTCAAGGTAATCAGCCCCAGCATTTT.

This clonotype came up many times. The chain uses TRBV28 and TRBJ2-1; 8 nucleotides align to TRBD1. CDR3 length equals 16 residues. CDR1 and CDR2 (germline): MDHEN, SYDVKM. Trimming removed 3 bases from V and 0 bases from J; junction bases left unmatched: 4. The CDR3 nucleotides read TGTGCCAGCAGTTTGTCCACAGGGGGCTCCTACAATGAGCAGTTCTTC. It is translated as CASSLSTGGSYNEQFF.

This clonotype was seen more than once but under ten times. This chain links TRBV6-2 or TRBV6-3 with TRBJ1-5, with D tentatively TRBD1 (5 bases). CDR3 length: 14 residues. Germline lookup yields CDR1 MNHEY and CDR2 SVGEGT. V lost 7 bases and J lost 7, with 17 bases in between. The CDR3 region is CASNGGTAAQPQHF. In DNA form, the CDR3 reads TGTGCCAGCAATGGTGGGACGGCGGCCCAGCCCCAGCATTTT.

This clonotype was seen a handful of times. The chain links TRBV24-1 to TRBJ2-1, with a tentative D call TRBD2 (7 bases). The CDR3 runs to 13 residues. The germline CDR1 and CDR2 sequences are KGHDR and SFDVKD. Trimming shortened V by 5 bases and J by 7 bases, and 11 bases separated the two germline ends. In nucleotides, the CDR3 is TGTGCCACCAGTGGTGCGGGGGCGAATGAGCAGTTCTTC. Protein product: CATSGAGANEQFF.

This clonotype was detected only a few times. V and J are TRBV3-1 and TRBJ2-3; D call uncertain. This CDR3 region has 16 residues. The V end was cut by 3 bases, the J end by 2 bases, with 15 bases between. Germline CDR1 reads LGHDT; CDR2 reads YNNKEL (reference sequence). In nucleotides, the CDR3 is TGTGCCAGCAGCCACGCAGGAACTACCAACACAGATACGCAGTATTTT. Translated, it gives CASSHAGTTNTDTQYF.

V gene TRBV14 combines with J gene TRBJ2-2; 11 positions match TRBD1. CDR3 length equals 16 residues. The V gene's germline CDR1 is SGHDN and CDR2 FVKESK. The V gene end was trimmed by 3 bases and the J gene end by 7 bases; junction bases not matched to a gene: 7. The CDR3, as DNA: TGTGCCAGCAGCCAGAGGACAGGGGGCATTGTCGGGGAGCTGTTTTTT. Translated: CASSQRTGGIVGELFF.

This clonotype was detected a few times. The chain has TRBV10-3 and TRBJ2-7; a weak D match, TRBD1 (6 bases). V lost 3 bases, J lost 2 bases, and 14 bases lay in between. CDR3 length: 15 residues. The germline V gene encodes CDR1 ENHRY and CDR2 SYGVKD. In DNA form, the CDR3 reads TGTGCCATCAGTGACCCGACAGGCTCCGCCTACGAGCAGTACTTC. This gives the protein CAISDPTGSAYEQYF.

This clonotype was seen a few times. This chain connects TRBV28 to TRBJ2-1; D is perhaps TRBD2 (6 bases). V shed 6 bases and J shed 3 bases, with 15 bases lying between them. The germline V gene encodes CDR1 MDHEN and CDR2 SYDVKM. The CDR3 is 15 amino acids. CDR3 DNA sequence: TGTGCCAGCAGCCAATCCGGGACTCTCTACAATGAGCAGTTCTTC. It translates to CASSQSGTLYNEQFF.

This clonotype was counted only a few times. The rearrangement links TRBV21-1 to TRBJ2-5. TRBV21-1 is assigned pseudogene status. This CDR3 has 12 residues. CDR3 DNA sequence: TGTGCCAGCAGCAAGGTTGTAGAGACCCAGTACTTC. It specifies CASSKVVETQYF.

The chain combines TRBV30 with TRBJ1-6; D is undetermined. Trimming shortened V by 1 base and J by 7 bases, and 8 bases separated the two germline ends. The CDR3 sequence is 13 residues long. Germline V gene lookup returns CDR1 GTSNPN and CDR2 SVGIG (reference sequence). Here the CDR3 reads CAWSAGINSPLHF. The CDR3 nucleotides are TGTGCCTGGAGTGCCGGGATCAATTCACCCCTCCACTTT. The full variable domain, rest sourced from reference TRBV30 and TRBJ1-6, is SQTIHQWPATLVQPVGSPLSLECTVEGTSNPNLYWYRQAAGRGLQLLFYSVGIGQISSEVPQNLSASRPQDRQFILSSKKLLLSDSGFYLCAWSAGINSPLHFGNGTRLTVT.

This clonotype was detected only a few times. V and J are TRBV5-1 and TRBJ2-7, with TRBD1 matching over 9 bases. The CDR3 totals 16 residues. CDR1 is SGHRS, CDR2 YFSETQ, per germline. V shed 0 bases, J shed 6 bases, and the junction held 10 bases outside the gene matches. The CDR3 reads CASSLGGGQGEGEQYF. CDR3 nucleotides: TGCGCCAGCAGCTTGGGGGGGGGACAGGGCGAAGGCGAGCAGTACTTC.

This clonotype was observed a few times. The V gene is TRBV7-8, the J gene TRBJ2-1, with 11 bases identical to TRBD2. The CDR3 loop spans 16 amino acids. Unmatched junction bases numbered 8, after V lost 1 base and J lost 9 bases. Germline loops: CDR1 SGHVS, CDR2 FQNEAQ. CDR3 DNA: TGTGCCAGCAGCTTAGTGGTAGCGGGGGGGCGTAGTGAGCAGTTCTTC. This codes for CASSLVVAGGRSEQFF.

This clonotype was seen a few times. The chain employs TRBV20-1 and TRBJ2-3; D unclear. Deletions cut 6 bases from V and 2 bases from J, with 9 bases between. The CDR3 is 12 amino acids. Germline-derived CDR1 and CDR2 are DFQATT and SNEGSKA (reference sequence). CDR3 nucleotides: TGCAGTGCCCCTACGGCCACAGATACGCAGTATTTT. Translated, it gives CSAPTATDTQYF.

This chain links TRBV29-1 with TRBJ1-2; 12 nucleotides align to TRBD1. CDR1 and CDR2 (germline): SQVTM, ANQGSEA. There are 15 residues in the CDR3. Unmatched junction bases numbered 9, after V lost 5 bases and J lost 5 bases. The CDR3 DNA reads TGCAGCGTTACCCTAAAGGGACAGGGGGCGTATGGCTACACCTTC. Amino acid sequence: CSVTLKGQGAYGYTF. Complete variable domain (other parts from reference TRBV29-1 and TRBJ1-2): SAVISQKPSRDICQRGTSLTIQCQVDSQVTMMFWYRQQPGQSLTLIATANQGSEATYESGFVIDKFPISRPNLTFSTLTVSNMSPEDSSIYLCSVTLKGQGAYGYTFGSGTRLTVV.

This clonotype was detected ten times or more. CDR3 nucleotides: TGCAGCGTTGAGGGTTTGGGTGTGAGATGGAACACTGAAGCTTTCTTT. This codes for CSVEGLGVRWNTEAFF. V gene TRBV29-1 combines with J gene TRBJ1-1; D is unresolved. Germline lookup yields CDR1 SQVTM and CDR2 ANQGSEA. The V gene lost 3 bases and the J gene lost 1 base, with 18 bases spanning the gap. This CDR3 comprises 16 residues.

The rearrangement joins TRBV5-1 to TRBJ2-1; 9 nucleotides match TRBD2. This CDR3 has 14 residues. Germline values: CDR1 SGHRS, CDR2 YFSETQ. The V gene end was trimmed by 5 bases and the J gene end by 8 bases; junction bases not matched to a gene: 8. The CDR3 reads CASRGGTSNYEQFF. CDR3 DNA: TGCGCCAGCAGGGGGGGGACTAGCAATTATGAGCAGTTCTTC.

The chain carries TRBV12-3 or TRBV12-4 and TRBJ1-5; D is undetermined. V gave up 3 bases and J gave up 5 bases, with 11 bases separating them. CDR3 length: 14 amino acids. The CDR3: CASSLWGEHQPQHF. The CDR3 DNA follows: TGTGCCAGCAGTTTGTGGGGTGAGCATCAGCCCCAGCATTTT.

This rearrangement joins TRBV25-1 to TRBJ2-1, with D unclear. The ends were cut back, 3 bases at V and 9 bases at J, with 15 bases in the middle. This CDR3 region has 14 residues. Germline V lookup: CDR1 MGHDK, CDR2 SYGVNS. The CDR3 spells CASSELFRYREQFF. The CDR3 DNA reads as TGTGCCAGCAGTGAGCTTTTTCGATATCGTGAGCAGTTCTTC.

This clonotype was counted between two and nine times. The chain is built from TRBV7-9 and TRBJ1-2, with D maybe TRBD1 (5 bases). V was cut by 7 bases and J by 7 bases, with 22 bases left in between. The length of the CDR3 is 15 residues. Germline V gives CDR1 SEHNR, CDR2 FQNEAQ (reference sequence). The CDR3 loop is CASITGTPQAGGYTF. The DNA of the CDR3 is TGTGCCAGCATTACCGGGACCCCCCAGGCAGGTGGCTACACCTTC.

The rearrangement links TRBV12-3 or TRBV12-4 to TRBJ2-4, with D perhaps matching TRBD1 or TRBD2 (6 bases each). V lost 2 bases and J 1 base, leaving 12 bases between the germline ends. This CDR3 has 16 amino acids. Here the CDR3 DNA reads TGTGCCAGCAGTTTACGGGGGCCCTTGGCCAAAAACATTCAGTACTTC. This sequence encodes CASSLRGPLAKNIQYF.

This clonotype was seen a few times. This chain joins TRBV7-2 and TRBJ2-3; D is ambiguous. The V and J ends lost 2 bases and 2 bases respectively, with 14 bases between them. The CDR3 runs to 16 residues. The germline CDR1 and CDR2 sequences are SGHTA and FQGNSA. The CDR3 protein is CASSLTSSDPTDTQYF. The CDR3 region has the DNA TGTGCCAGCAGCTTAACCAGTTCCGACCCCACAGATACGCAGTATTTT.